Described below is a single TCR beta chain sequence and its context. Original methodology: Amplification of reference gene primers provided the estimated nucleated cell counts. TCRdb's copy holds only in-frame clones and misses some; the assay was immunoSEQ multiplex PCR. The V and J calls and clone size were taken over from that table, and D and trimming were inferred from the DNA. The sample includes about 440,000 clones, approximately 90% of them seen just once. The entry originates in a study of blood T cell repertoires in COVID-19. Germline assignment: CDR1 MDHEN and CDR2 SYDVKM. The J segment lost 1 base and the V segment lost 11 bases, leaving 5 bases of the junction unmatched. The CDR3 has 13 amino acids.

The TCR originated in a woman younger than 45 with acute or convalescent COVID-19. Sequenced input: peripheral blood. The V gene is TRBV28, the J gene TRBJ1-5, with 7 bases aligning to TRBD1. The CDR3 spells CAGRTGSNQPQHF. The CDR3 DNA follows: TGTGCCGGTCGGACAGGCAGCAATCAGCCCCAGCATTTT. The full variable domain, in which reference TRBV28 and TRBJ1-5 provide the parts outside the CDR3, is DVKVTQSSRYLVKRTGEKVFLECVQDMDHENMFWYRQDPGLGLRLIYFSYDVKMKEKGDIPEGYSVSREKKERFSLILESASTNQTSMYLCAGRTGSNQPQHFGDGTRLSIL.